Included here is one TCR beta chain sequence, with context. The antigen is unknown. The sorter processed each CD8+ T cell subset in triplicate at some 300,000 cells apiece. The entry originates in a study of CXCR3-negative and CXCR3-positive naive CD8 T cells. As for the study in general: The libraries yielded about 150 million TRB reads, about 1.5 +/- 0.3 million each. Study-level results: Memory CD8+ cells had much lower diversity, and both naive subsets had comparably high diversity. Higher TRB CDR3 hydrophobicity marked CXCR3-positive naive cells relative to CXCR3-negative naive cells.

The CDR3 loop spans 15 amino acids. Per the germline V gene, CDR1 is MNHNY and CDR2 is SVGAGI (reference sequence). Via 5' RACE with UMI labels, TRB cDNA libraries were prepared. TCRdb reprocessed the 5' RACE reads, keeping one entry per CDR3 protein, no DNA. The specimen's table records about 89,000 distinct CDR3 sequences. The genes are TRBV6-6 and TRBJ2-7; TCRdb's D call of TRBD2 is untestable without DNA. The sample consisted of naive CXCR3+ CD8+ T cells from blood. As to subset: CD45RO-CCR7+CD27+CD95- naive CD8+ T cells expressing CXCR3 (TNR3+). The TCR originated in a human donor in good health. Some clones in this sample may be carry-over from other donors' samples. The CDR3 protein is CASSERDSRFYEQYF.